Below, one T cell receptor (beta chain) is given with its context. Antigen specificity is unknown. The sample is drawn from a study of breast tumors, draining lymph nodes, adjacent tissues. Study results and limitations: The data were judged consistent with most tumor T cells coming from lymph node and expanding in tumor.

TCRdb processed the multiplex PCR reads anew with MiXCR; each CDR3 protein has one entry. The sample holds about 20,000 distinct CDR3 sequences, roughly 50% seen once. J gave up 0 bases and V 4 bases, and 12 bases lay outside the gene matches. Per germline, CDR1 MNHEY and CDR2 SVGAGI. CDR3 length: 18 residues. This sequence joins TRBV6-5 and TRBJ2-7; TRBD2 matches at 10 bases. The receptor's source is a female donor with breast cancer. Some clones in this sample may be carry-over from other donors' samples. Input material: breast tumor tissue. The CDR3 DNA follows: TGTGCCAGCAGTTCAGGACTAGCGGAAAATCAGCGCTCCTACGAGCAGTACTTC. Amino acid sequence: CASSSGLAENQRSYEQYF.